Sequencing of this T cell receptor beta chain was carried out in a study of post-analysis software for immune sequencing data. Looking at the study overall: Disease courses included relapsing-remitting, secondary progressive and progressive-relapsing multiple sclerosis. Study conclusions and caveats: With TRBV5-6, TRBV5-1 and TRBV20-1 included, several TRBV segments were more frequent in patients than in controls. Compared against controls, patients with multiple sclerosis displayed significantly lower normalized Chao1 diversity.

About this clonotype itself: Its matching antigen is unknown.

The CDR3 spans 15 residues. Per germline, CDR1 SGHTA and CDR2 FQGNSA. The V gene end was trimmed by 8 bases and the J gene end by 2 bases; junction bases not matched to a gene: 7. Unique molecular identifiers were carried by the TCR beta cDNA libraries. Researchers reported roughly 0.5 million cDNA molecules coming from approximately 0.91 to 9.4 million T cells. TCRdb passed the PCR reads through MiXCR, listing each CDR3 protein once. There are over 700,000 distinct CDR3 sequences in the sample; 25% to 30% occur only once, and more than 0.45% lies in the top ten. The sequence was obtained from a girl aged 10-17 years with multiple sclerosis. The specimen was blood. The chain uses TRBV7-2 and TRBJ2-5; 11 nucleotides match TRBD2. CDR3 coding DNA: TGTGCCAGCGGCTGGGGACTAGCGGCTCAAGAGACCCAGTACTTC. Residues: CASGWGLAAQETQYF. Complete variable domain (other parts from reference TRBV7-2 and TRBJ2-5): GAGVSQSPSNKVTEKGKDVELRCDPISGHTALYWYRQSLGQGLEFLIYFQGNSAPDKSGLPSDRFSAERTGGSVSTLTIQRTQQEDSAVYLCASGWGLAAQETQYFGPGTRLLVL.